This entry lists 9 T cell receptor beta chains sequenced from one sample in a study of T cell repertoires in cytomegalovirus infection. The antigens for these receptors are not known. TCRdb reprocessed the reads with MiXCR, giving one entry per CDR3 protein. Of roughly 340,000 distinct CDR3 sequences in the sample, almost 30% were seen once. This specimen consisted of cultured PBMCs, obtained from culture after CMV antigen stimulation. The receptors were sampled from a human donor in good health (CMV status not recorded). Some clones in this sample may be carry-over from other donors' samples.

The gene calls are TRBV18 and TRBJ2-4; D is perhaps TRBD1 (5 bases). The CDR3 consists of 15 residues. The V gene lost 6 bases and the J gene lost 2 bases, with 14 bases spanning the gap. Germline CDR1 is KGHSH and CDR2 is LQKENI. In nucleotides, the CDR3 is TGTGCCAGCTCGCACGACAGTGATACCAAAAACATTCAGTACTTC. As protein: CASSHDSDTKNIQYF.

This clonotype was counted between two and nine times. The chain has TRBV28 and TRBJ1-3; the D gene is possibly TRBD1 (6 bases). Germline values: CDR1 MDHEN, CDR2 SYDVKM. CDR3 length: 17 residues. Trimming shortened V by 4 bases and J by 0 bases, and 16 bases separated the two germline ends. The CDR3 loop reads CASSSPPGQSSGNTIYF. In DNA form, the CDR3 reads TGTGCCAGCAGTTCCCCCCCCGGACAGAGCTCTGGAAACACCATATATTTT.

At least ten counts were recorded for this clonotype. This sequence joins TRBV7-8 and TRBJ2-3, with D possibly TRBD2 on 5 matching bases. Trimming removed 1 base at V and 14 bases at J, with 16 bases between. Germline CDR1 is SGHVS and CDR2 is FQNEAQ. The CDR3 has 13 amino acids. CDR3 in amino acids: CASSLGPGSIGYF. CDR3 DNA: TGTGCCAGCAGCTTAGGGCCGGGATCGATAGGGTATTTT.

This clonotype was counted a few times. The chain employs TRBV7-8 and TRBJ1-5; possibly TRBD1 for D (5 bases). The germline gives CDR1 SGHVS, CDR2 FQNEAQ. V was trimmed by 4 bases and J by 6 bases, leaving 19 bases between them. The CDR3 length is 16 residues. The CDR3 coding sequence is TGTGCCAGCAGCTCCTACAGGTTCCCCGGCGGTCAGCCCCAGCATTTT. Amino acid sequence: CASSSYRFPGGQPQHF.

This clonotype was recorded a few times. The J gene is TRBJ1-1, the V gene TRBV20-1, with D perhaps TRBD1 (5 bases). Germline lookup yields CDR1 DFQATT and CDR2 SNEGSKA (reference sequence). Between the trimmed V and J ends, which lost 3 bases and 6 bases, there was a span of 14 bases. The CDR3 length is 13 residues. CDR3 in DNA: TGCAGTGCTAGCGGGGGTGGGGCAGCTGAAGCTTTCTTT. As protein: CSASGGGAAEAFF.

This clonotype was observed once. The chain couples TRBV19 to TRBJ2-1; 14 bases map to TRBD2. From germline, CDR1 is LNHDA and CDR2 SQIVND (reference sequence). The CDR3 has 19 residues. V lost 5 bases to trimming and J lost 0 bases; unmatched junction nucleotides: 9. CDR3 amino acids: CASSPRTSGRTSSYNEQFF. CDR3 nucleotide sequence: TGTGCCAGTAGTCCCCGGACTAGCGGGAGGACAAGCTCCTACAATGAGCAGTTCTTC.

V gene TRBV28 combines with J gene TRBJ1-5; D remains unclear. This CDR3 has 14 residues. CDR1 is MDHEN and CDR2 is SYDVKM in the germline V gene. V lost 8 bases and J 1 base, leaving 12 bases between the germline ends. In DNA form, the CDR3 reads TGTGCCAGCGGGAGGATAGAGAGCAATCAGCCCCAGCATTTT. Protein: CASGRIESNQPQHF. The whole variable domain, filled in from reference TRBV28 and TRBJ1-5, reads DVKVTQSSRYLVKRTGEKVFLECVQDMDHENMFWYRQDPGLGLRLIYFSYDVKMKEKGDIPEGYSVSREKKERFSLILESASTNQTSMYLCASGRIESNQPQHFGDGTRLSIL.

V is TRBV7-6 and J is TRBJ2-1, with TRBD1 matching over 9 bases. This CDR3 region has 15 residues. In germline, CDR1 is SGHVS, CDR2 FNYEAQ. V dropped 5 bases and J dropped 6; count of bases not matched to a gene: 8. This CDR3 reads CASSPTGGRSNEQFF. The CDR3 nucleotides are TGTGCCAGCAGCCCGACAGGGGGTAGGAGCAATGAGCAGTTCTTC.

The chain couples TRBV19 to TRBJ1-6, with a tentative D call TRBD1 (5 bases). CDR1 LNHDA and CDR2 SQIVND come from the germline V gene (reference sequence). The CDR3 runs 15 residues. Trimming took 4 bases from V and 10 from J, leaving 17 bases between them. This CDR3 reads CASSTTGEGRSPLHF. CDR3 nucleotide sequence: TGTGCCAGTAGTACCACAGGTGAGGGAAGGTCACCCCTCCACTTT.